The TCR beta chain under discussion was sequenced for a study of CD8 T cells in Susac syndrome. In the study overall: Of the sequenced Susac syndrome patients, more than 5 had active disease and about 8 were in remission.

The patients with Susac syndrome were individuals who fulfilled the recently defined diagnostic criteria for disease that was either definite or probable. Reverse transcription of 0.5 to 1 ug RNA was performed with random hexamers. The amplification used immunoSEQ multiplex PCR on TCR beta CDR3; it spanned 54 Vbeta and 13 Jbeta. TCRdb fed the immunoSEQ multiplex PCR reads into MiXCR, producing one record per CDR3 protein. This table holds some 130,000 distinct CDR3 sequences, 85% to 95% found once. The CDR3 consists of 14 residues. V lost 0 bases and J 4 bases, leaving 7 bases between the germline ends. Looked up from germline, CDR1 is MGHRA and CDR2 is YSYEKL.

The TCR was taken from a human donor with Susac syndrome. Input material: CD8+ T cells from PBMCs. The rearrangement uses TRBV4-1 and TRBJ2-1, with D uncertain. The CDR3 DNA is TGCGCCAGCAGCCAAGATCTCGATTACAATGAGCAGTTCTTC. It codes for CASSQDLDYNEQFF.